This T cell receptor beta chain was found in a study of cytomegalovirus exposure and HLA in healthy donors. Points on this clone: The antigen remains unidentified.

Germline V CDR1 and CDR2: LNHDA, SQIVND (reference sequence). Trimming left V 7 bases short and J 3 bases short, with 10 bases between. The CDR3 sequence is 12 residues long. TCRdb's copy holds only in-frame clones and misses some; the assay was immunoSEQ multiplex PCR. The sample carries roughly 180,000 clones, around nine tenths recorded once. Study outcomes and limitations: The study put roughly 160 TCR beta chains on its list as cytomegalovirus-associated. CMV antigen specificity of three CMV-associated chains was confirmed in vitro.

The sequencing input was PBMCs. This clonotype was sampled from a man aged 25 to 40 in good health and CMV-seropositive. The V gene is TRBV19, the J gene TRBJ2-7, with unresolved D. CDR3: CASTMDHYEQYF. The CDR3 bases are TGTGCCAGTACCATGGACCACTACGAGCAGTACTTC.